This TCR beta chain came from a study of cytomegalovirus exposure and HLA in healthy donors (dated by TCRdb to between 2016 and 2019). General notes on the study: In an earlier analysis of under 750 of the donors, less than 350 Gb of sequence data and roughly 100 million unique TCR beta sequences from about 179 million T cells were reported. An early release that covered several hundred HLA-typed donors contained approximately 290 gigabases of sequencing data and tens of millions of unique TCR sequences. Of the roughly 400 genotyped donors, 65% to 90% fell in the genetic ancestry cluster associated with self-reported Caucasian donors. The study aimed to test whether signatures of past pathogen exposure could be identified by cataloging public T cell receptors. The study profiled the T cell repertoires of hundreds of subjects by immunosequencing and related them to cytomegalovirus serostatus. Besides the first cohort of 666 subjects, a separate validation cohort made up of some 110 different subjects was used. To predict cytomegalovirus infection status, the study combined high-throughput TCR immunosequencing, statistical association of individual TCRs with disease status, and machine learning. To study patterns of TCR occurrence, a later analysis re-analyzed previously published TCR beta repertoires from 600 to 750 donors and added high-resolution HLA genotyping. In the later analysis, no new phenotypic data were used to find candidate immune exposures; instead, reliance was placed on TCR beta sequences and their occurrence across donors. To decide whether each TCR beta V gene segment behaved as functional or pseudogenic, an earlier analysis of fewer than 750 of the donors relied on high-throughput TCR beta sequencing. Donor age, sex, ethnicity and CMV serostatus were collected together with the repertoire data. Genome-wide SNP genotypes for about 60% of the roughly 670 donors were used in a later genetic analysis, which treated that subset as a discovery cohort. All discovery cohort repertoires had been generated on a single sequencing platform. HLA typing included class I and class II loci at four-digit resolution. Typing coverage differed by locus: A, B, C, DRB1 and DQB1 were typed in roughly 620-640 donors, DQA1 in 522, DPA1 in roughly 590, and DPB1 in about 450. Four to six DR-DQ haplotypes were handled as single units for association and clustering, since linkage in the cohort was strong. Among some 400 genotyped donors of the cohort, an average of around 220,000 unique TCR beta nucleotide sequences was sequenced per donor, of which approximately 18% were non-productive.

Points the paper makes about the study in general: The sequencing pipeline was judged likely to have produced a cluster of highly shared sequence variants as a technical artifact. When HLA alleles, especially DR and DQ, strongly co-occurred, TCR associations were difficult to assign to individual alleles. Compared with equally common non-associated chains, HLA-associated TCR beta chains in a later analysis were more clonally expanded and had lower generation probabilities. Some IMGT-functional V segments, including TRBV6-2 and TRBV6-3, could not be told apart with the 87-base-pair reads, so those segments were excluded. A later analysis found that TCR association rates varied across HLA loci, with DRB1 alleles showing the most associated TCRs and HLA-C alleles the fewest. Most CMV-associated TCR beta chains appeared to be HLA-restricted in a later analysis, and the HLA associations seemed to be driven largely by CMV exposure. The earlier analysis of approximately 590 of the donors excluded approximately 17 rarely observed V segments, including chromosome 9 orphons, because counts were too low. In this cohort, only TCR beta chains were sequenced, and detectable features were limited by the absence of alpha or paired-chain data. In the study, 150 to 200 TCR beta chains were listed as associated with cytomegalovirus. In an earlier analysis of some 640 of the donors, most TCR beta V segments were observed in productive rearrangements about 87% or about 30% of the time, broadly matching IMGT annotations. An association between a missense DCLRE1C variant and V-gene and J-gene trimming of TCR beta chains was found in a later genetic analysis and replicated in an independent cohort. CMV serostatus was the only immune exposure information available for the cohort. At a false discovery rate of 0.05, a later analysis linked about 16,000 TCR beta sequences to specific HLA alleles. The authors suggested that the approach could potentially be generalized to other disease states and immunological phenotypes. In both the original and validation cohorts, the classifier was reported to diagnose cytomegalovirus status with high specificity and sensitivity. According to a later genetic analysis, donors in an Asian-associated ancestry cluster had fewer N-insertions in productive TCRs than the roughly 660-donor mean. Sequencing depth was assumed to be roughly uniform across donors in the presence/absence analyses, though that assumption may not hold. A further reported finding was that TCR beta sequences accurately predicted the HLA-A and HLA-B alleles for most subjects in the first cohort. Because HLA typing was unavailable for some donors at each locus, only the typed subset was used in association tests. Three of the identified cytomegalovirus-associated TCR beta chains were confirmed in vitro to be specific for cytomegalovirus antigens. While some public TCRs were present in many individuals, most TCR sequences turned up only very rarely across donors. Correlated functional status among segregating V segments might reflect linkage disequilibrium, but an unknown experimental factor could not be ruled out. A later analysis reported that several top co-occurrence clusters appeared linked to parvovirus B19, influenza, CMV and Epstein-Barr virus.

Taken from the germline V gene, the CDR1 and CDR2 loops are SGHVS and FNYEAQ. Its CDR3 holds 14 amino acids, cysteine through phenylalanine. Of all the DNA, just the CDR3 is kept, 42 bases in frame from base 1. V loses 5 bases of germline sequence and J loses 1 base, and the interval between the two ends is 11 bases. Libraries were constructed by the immunoSEQ multiplex PCR assay. For the multiplex PCR, a mixture combining 60 forward primers for TCR Vbeta segments and 13 reverse primers for TCR Jbeta segments was used. The CDR3 region of rearranged TCR beta genes was amplified from genomic DNA with a multiplex PCR assay. Amplified TCR beta libraries were sequenced as 87-base-pair reads on the Illumina HiSeq System. The original pipeline was this. Across the 666 repertoires, a later analysis counted approximately 83 million unique TCR beta chains, roughly 11 million of which were shared by at least two donors. Raw reads were error-corrected and collapsed into unique sequences with a nearest-neighbor algorithm that merged closely related sequences to remove PCR and sequencing errors. Alignment of CDR3 sequences to IMGT reference sequences was used to assign V, D and J gene segments. For a sequence to be retained, a match of at least six nucleotides to both a V gene segment and a J gene segment was required. Rearrangements were classified as productive when the CDR3 lacked stop codons and remained in frame with V and J, and all other rearrangements were classified as non-productive. CDR3 was defined by IMGT convention, running from the second conserved V-encoded cysteine to the conserved J-encoded phenylalanine. Sequences without an unambiguous match to a single V gene segment were excluded from the earlier analysis of about 640 of the donors. In an earlier analysis of approximately 560 of the donors, a V segment was called functional when productive rearrangements were above 56.7%, and segregating when the standard deviation between donors exceeded 5%. To diagnose cytomegalovirus status from the catalog of TCR beta chain sequences, a statistical classification framework was built. In a later analysis, V and J genes were assigned by comparing TCR nucleotide sequences against IMGT/GENE-DB human TR gene sequences. A later analysis assigned CDR3 sequences and most-parsimonious VDJ recombination scenarios with the TCRdist pipeline. In a later analysis, every TCR beta chain was defined by the combination of its CDR3 amino acid sequence and its V-gene family, and reads without a unique V-gene family were dropped. To address suspected cross-contamination and a sequencing artifact, a later analysis removed under 600 highly shared, low-generation-probability nucleotide sequences. In a later analysis, a clonal expansion index was calculated for each public chain from normalized within-repertoire ranks of inferred template counts. In a later analysis, generation probabilities were computed using a VDJ recombination model fitted to out-of-frame rearrangements, and the results were checked against IGoR. In a later analysis, hypergeometric tests were used to score TCR-TCR, TCR-HLA and TCR-CMV co-occurrence, with a repertoire-size bias correction applied to TCR pairs. A later analysis estimated false discovery rates by permuting HLA or CMV assignments 20 times. In a later analysis, co-occurring TCRs were grouped with DBSCAN, and TCRdist sequence similarity was added when clustering was performed within HLA-allele-positive subsets. Repertoires with fewer than 30,000 or more than 120,000 public chains, plus five repertoires with anomalous nucleotide sharing, were excluded from co-occurrence clustering. TCRdb obtained this table from immuneACCESS and retained in-frame rearrangements with V and J assigned. These tables miss some clones; where compared with another copy, unresolved V genes account for less than half of the shortfall, and the remainder is unexplained. Clonal size and the V and J genes are those of that table, whereas D and trimming came from the DNA. This sample holds approximately 150,000 clones; 65% to 80% were observed only once. The leading ten clones occupy about 4.5% of the sample.

The cohort consisted of approximately 690 healthy bone marrow donors. All cohort members were sampled while nominally healthy, although unrecorded immune exposures were likely present. The donor tested CMV seropositive, placing the donor among the approximately 290 seropositive members of the cohort. Each donor provided a peripheral blood sample, and peripheral blood mononuclear cells were used for TCR beta sequencing. Genomic DNA extraction from the blood cell samples was performed with the Qiagen DNeasy Blood Extraction Kit. Notes on this clone: Its antigen is currently not known. No much larger clonotype is one base removed from it; base qualities were not supplied.

The clonotype was recovered from a man aged 18 to 30 in good health and CMV-seropositive. The V gene is TRBV7-6 and the J gene is TRBJ2-5, with TRBD2 tentatively as D gene (6 bases match). Source material: PBMCs. The DNA sequence is given as TGTGCCAGCAGCGCGGGACCGCTCCAAGAGACCCAGTACTTC. Its protein is CASSAGPLQETQYF.